This entry describes one T cell receptor beta chain. Its antigen is still unknown. This record belongs to a study of shared clonotypes between healthy human individuals. Background on the study: Each donor's CD4 naive and CD4 memory cells filled three plates apiece, CD8 naive two, and CD8 memory one.

CDR3 length equals 15 residues. Trimming left V 3 bases short and J 0 bases short, with 12 bases between. Germline V gene data show CDR1 as SEHNR and CDR2 as FQNEAQ (reference sequence). Study-level findings and limits: Enrolling few donors narrowed the genetic and exposure-history diversity that was represented. Shared clonotypes: about 5.3% naive CD4, around 3.4% naive CD8, under 2.5% memory CD4, under 0.45% memory CD8. Larger estimated richness was generally recorded for naive subsets relative to memory subsets.

Repertoires were generated with immunoSEQ multiplex PCR, while TCRdb's copy carries only in-frame clones and drops some. The top ten hold about 1% of the sample, which has over a million clones, roughly 97% seen once. The sequence was obtained from a man aged 25 to 45 in good health. The genes are TRBV7-9 and TRBJ2-7, with a possible D match to TRBD2 (5 bases). Sequences were obtained from naive CD4+ T cells sorted from blood. Stated subset: CD45RA+ positively selected. The CDR3 bases are TGTGCCAGCAGCTTTAGCCCGGGGTTCTCCTACGAGCAGTACTTC. It encodes CASSFSPGFSYEQYF.